Below, 2 T cell receptor beta chains from the same sample are listed, as sequenced in a study of blood T cells in healthy people across ages. A second PCR, run for roughly 7 to 12 cycles, used a sample-barcoded 5' primer plus a J-beta primer mix. TCRdb recomputed calls from the 5' RACE reads with MiXCR, one row per CDR3 protein. The sample records around 1,700,000 distinct CDR3 sequences, roughly 27% being singletons. The sample comprised blood. Source of these receptors: a woman in her 30s in good health.

Comment on this clonotype: A read error is possible here, since a much larger clone lies one base away. This rearrangement joins TRBV6-2 or TRBV6-3 to TRBJ2-1; D is ambiguous. Trimming took 2 bases from V and 5 from J, leaving 7 bases between them. CDR1 is MNHEY, CDR2 SVGEGT, per germline. This CDR3 contains 13 residues. CDR3 residues: CASSYRTNNEQFF. In DNA form, the CDR3 reads TGTGCCAGCAGTTACCGGACCAACAATGAGCAGTTCTTC.

The chain is built from TRBV3-1 and TRBJ2-1; D not certain. The CDR3 sequence is 11 residues long. CDR1 LGHDT and CDR2 YNNKEL come from the germline V gene (reference sequence). Trimming stripped 8 bases from V and 3 bases from J, with 5 bases between. The CDR3 DNA follows: TGTGCCAGCGTACACTACAATGAGCAGTTCTTC. Amino acid sequence: CASVHYNEQFF.